What follows are 28 T cell receptor beta chains derived from one specimen sequenced in a study of T cell repertoires in cytomegalovirus infection. TCRdb re-called the reads with MiXCR, one entry per CDR3 protein. Of around 750,000 distinct CDR3 sequences in the sample, 30% to 35% were seen once. No antigens are known for them. The source was cultured CD8+ T cells from PBMCs, collected from culture after CMV antigen stimulation. Receptor source: a human donor in good health (CMV status not recorded). Some clones in this sample may be carry-over from other donors' samples.

This clonotype was counted ten times or more. The chain combines TRBV7-2 with TRBJ2-3; 7 bases are a match to TRBD2. Germline-derived CDR1 and CDR2 are SGHTA and FQGNSA. The CDR3 is 18 residues long. Trimming removed 2 bases from V and 2 bases from J; junction bases left unmatched: 13. CDR3 DNA sequence: TGTGCCAGCAGCTTATCGGGGGGTTCTCTGCAAAACACAGATACGCAGTATTTT. This gives the protein CASSLSGGSLQNTDTQYF.

V and J are TRBV6-5 and TRBJ2-1; the match to TRBD2 covers 13 bases. In germline, CDR1 is MNHEY, CDR2 SVGAGI. The CDR3 extends over 18 amino acids. The V segment lost 5 bases and the J segment 0 bases; nucleotides outside the gene matches: 7. In DNA, the CDR3 is TGTGCCAGCAGTCCACTAGCGGGGGGGATGAGCTCCTACAATGAGCAGTTCTTC. It is translated as CASSPLAGGMSSYNEQFF.

The CDR3 DNA follows: TGTGCCAGCCGCCAGACAGGGGCTGAAAAACTGTTTTTT. This translates into CASRQTGAEKLFF. This chain joins TRBV27 and TRBJ1-4; 8 positions agree with TRBD1. Losses at the gene ends were 8 bases for V and 7 bases for J; bases not matched to a gene: 6. CDR1 is MNHEY and CDR2 is SMNVEV in the germline V gene (reference sequence). The CDR3 loop spans 13 amino acids.

The V and J genes are TRBV5-8 and TRBJ2-1; possibly TRBD2 for D (6 bases). The germline CDR1 and CDR2 sequences are SGHTS and YDEGEE. This CDR3 comprises 15 residues. The V and J ends lost 3 bases and 6 bases respectively, with 16 bases between them. CDR3 DNA: TGTGCCAGCAGCTCCGGGACTTCCGAGTCCAATGAGCAGTTCTTC. Protein product: CASSSGTSESNEQFF.

The J gene is TRBJ1-2, the V gene TRBV27; D is unclear. CDR1 is MNHEY, CDR2 SMNVEV, per germline (reference sequence). V was pared by 4 bases and J by 3 bases, with 6 bases between. The CDR3 runs 12 residues. CDR3 in amino acids: CASSSDDYGYTF. The CDR3 DNA reads as TGTGCCAGCAGTTCGGATGACTATGGCTACACCTTC.

This clonotype was seen only a few times. CDR3 bases: TGTGCCAGCAGTTCGTCCGGGACGGACCCCTACGAGCAGTACTTC. Its translation: CASSSSGTDPYEQYF. The chain couples TRBV12-3 or TRBV12-4 to TRBJ2-7, with D perhaps being TRBD1 or TRBD2 (5 bases each). The CDR3 has 15 amino acids. Trimming pared 4 bases from V and 2 bases from J, leaving 15 bases between.

This clonotype appeared a few times. V and J are TRBV7-9 and TRBJ2-1, with TRBD1 identical over 9 bases. Germline values: CDR1 SEHNR, CDR2 FQNEAQ (reference sequence). The CDR3 contains 16 residues. V lost 5 bases, J lost 3 bases, and 8 bases stayed unmatched. For the CDR3, the DNA is TGTGCCAGCAGCCAGGGACAGGGTAAAAACTACAATGAGCAGTTCTTC. It specifies CASSQGQGKNYNEQFF. The variable domain in full, with the rest retrieved from reference TRBV7-9 and TRBJ2-1, is DTGVSQNPRHKITKRGQNVTFRCDPISEHNRLYWYRQTLGQGPEFLTYFQNEAQLEKSRLLSDRFSAERPKGSFSTLEIQRTEQGDSAMYLCASSQGQGKNYNEQFFGPGTRLTVL.

V and J are TRBV3-1 and TRBJ2-2; 9 bases are a match to TRBD2. Germline V lookup: CDR1 LGHDT, CDR2 YNNKEL (reference sequence). This CDR3 has 14 amino acids. Germline trimming cut 4 bases from V and 7 bases from J; bases unmatched to any gene: 4. The chain's CDR3 is CASSPTTSGGELFF. CDR3 nucleotides: TGTGCCAGCAGCCCCACGACTAGCGGCGGGGAGCTGTTTTTT.

The chain recombines TRBV7-6 with TRBJ1-2; 11 bases are a match to TRBD1. This CDR3 spans 19 amino acids. Trimming took 1 base from V and 3 from J; bases not matched to a gene: 13. Per germline, CDR1 SGHVS and CDR2 FNYEAQ. As DNA, the CDR3 is TGTGCCAGCAGCTTAGTAGGACAGGGGGCTATTCAACGGGACTATGGCTACACCTTC. Translated, it gives CASSLVGQGAIQRDYGYTF. Drawing the rest from reference TRBV7-6 and TRBJ1-2, the complete variable domain is GAGVSQSPRYKVTKRGQDVALRCDPISGHVSLYWYRQALGQGPEFLTYFNYEAQQDKSGLPNDRFSAERPEGSISTLTIQRTEQRDSAMYRCASSLVGQGAIQRDYGYTFGSGTRLTVV.

This clonotype was counted between two and nine times. The gene calls are TRBV19 and TRBJ1-1; D is uncertain. Germline V gene sequence: CDR1 LNHDA, CDR2 SQIVND (reference sequence). Trimming cost V 4 bases and J 6 bases, with 12 bases left between them. The CDR3 sequence is 13 residues long. CDR3 in DNA: TGTGCCAGTAGTAGAAACGATTTTCCTGAAGCTTTCTTT. Translation: CASSRNDFPEAFF.

The chain uses TRBV27 and TRBJ1-5; 9 bases agree with TRBD1. Germline V CDR1 and CDR2: MNHEY, SMNVEV (reference sequence). The CDR3 runs 13 residues. The ends lost 4 bases at V and 6 bases at J; junction bases unmatched: 1. The CDR3 DNA reads TGTGCCAGCAGTTCGACAGGGGGTCAGCCCCAGCATTTT. It is translated as CASSSTGGQPQHF.

This clonotype was detected a few times. The chain links TRBV7-6 to TRBJ2-1; no reliable D call. Germline V gene sequence: CDR1 SGHVS, CDR2 FNYEAQ. The length of the CDR3 is 12 residues. V gave up 3 bases and J gave up 10 bases, with 10 bases separating them. CDR3 DNA: TGTGCCAGCAGCTTGTTAGGGCCGGAGCAGTTCTTC. Its translation is CASSLLGPEQFF.

DNA for the CDR3: TGCAGTGCTCGCCCTCGGACAGGCGAGTCGACGCATCAGACCCAGTACTTC. Translated: CSARPRTGESTHQTQYF. V gene TRBV20-1 combines with J gene TRBJ2-5; 7 bases match TRBD1. The CDR3 covers 17 residues. The V gene's germline CDR1 is DFQATT and CDR2 SNEGSKA (reference sequence). V shed 5 bases, J shed 6 bases, and the junction held 21 bases outside the gene matches.

The chain joins TRBV29-1 to TRBJ2-1; 7 bases match TRBD1. Trimming at V came to 4 bases and at J to 6 bases, leaving 12 bases not matched to a gene. This CDR3 has 15 residues. In germline, CDR1 is SQVTM, CDR2 ANQGSEA. The CDR3 loop is CSVVVTGKGSNEQFF. The CDR3 DNA is TGCAGCGTTGTCGTGACAGGGAAGGGTAGCAATGAGCAGTTCTTC.

This clonotype was recorded a few times. This chain uses TRBV7-6 with TRBJ1-2; no clear D. V gave up 3 bases and J gave up 2 bases, with 16 bases separating them. CDR3 size: 16 residues. Germline V lookup: CDR1 SGHVS, CDR2 FNYEAQ. CDR3 in DNA: TGTGCCAGCAGCTTGGGAAAGAGGATAGAGAACTATGGCTACACCTTC. Translated, it gives CASSLGKRIENYGYTF.

This clonotype was counted only a few times. V is TRBV10-3 and J is TRBJ2-2; 8 bases align to TRBD2. The CDR3 is 16 amino acids. V dropped 6 bases and J dropped 1; count of bases not matched to a gene: 7. CDR1 and CDR2 (germline): ENHRY, SYGVKD. CDR3 amino acids: CAISVLAVMNTGELFF. The DNA for the CDR3 is TGTGCCATCAGCGTACTAGCGGTTATGAACACCGGGGAGCTGTTTTTT.

This chain joins TRBV12-3 or TRBV12-4 and TRBJ1-3; D is uncertain. This CDR3 spans 16 amino acids. Deletions cut 6 bases from V and 0 bases from J, with 15 bases between. The CDR3 DNA follows: TGTGCCAGCAGGGGTGGCAGACCCCACTCTGGAAACACCATATATTTT. Amino acids: CASRGGRPHSGNTIYF.

This clonotype was seen a few times. V usage is TRBV6-8 and J usage is TRBJ2-7; D tentatively fits TRBD1 or TRBD2 (5 bases each). CDR1 is MNHGY and CDR2 is SAAAGT in the germline V gene. Trimming left V 0 bases short and J 7 bases short, with 13 bases between. The CDR3 contains 14 residues. CDR3 in amino acids: CASSYSFRESEQYF. The CDR3, as DNA: TGTGCCAGCAGTTACTCGTTCAGGGAGAGTGAGCAGTACTTC.

J is TRBJ2-3 and V is TRBV5-8; 8 nucleotides match TRBD1. Germline lookup yields CDR1 SGHTS and CDR2 YDEGEE. Trimming cost V 6 bases and J 6 bases; bases outside gene matches: 6. The CDR3 spans 13 residues. CDR3 nucleotides: TGTGCCAGCATAGACAGGGGAGGTGATACGCAGTATTTT. Translated, it gives CASIDRGGDTQYF. The full variable domain, completed using reference TRBV5-8 and TRBJ2-3, is EAGVTQSPTHLIKTRGQQATLRCSPISGHTSVYWYQQALGLGLQFLLWYDEGEERNRGNFPPRFSGRQFPNYSSELNVNALELEDSALYLCASIDRGGDTQYFGPGTRLTVL.

This clonotype was seen repeatedly, ten times or more. The gene calls are TRBV12-3 or TRBV12-4 and TRBJ2-6; the match to TRBD1 covers 8 bases. The CDR3 has 15 residues. V lost 8 bases to trimming and J lost 4 bases; unmatched junction nucleotides: 7. This chain's CDR3 is CASGGQGAGANVLTF. Here the CDR3 DNA reads TGTGCCAGCGGAGGACAGGGTGCCGGGGCCAACGTCCTGACTTTC.

The CDR3 DNA reads as TGTGCCAGCAGCTTGGCCCCCCCTACCTACGAGCAGTACTTC. It translates to CASSLAPPTYEQYF. The chain joins TRBV5-6 to TRBJ2-7; D is unresolved. The germline V gene encodes CDR1 SGHDT and CDR2 YYEEEE. CDR3 length: 14 residues. Trimming removed 0 bases at V and 2 bases at J, with 9 bases between.

J is TRBJ2-7 and V is TRBV28; TRBD2 aligns across 7 bases. Germline CDR1 and CDR2: MDHEN and SYDVKM. This CDR3 is built from 15 residues. Trimming cost V 6 bases and J 3 bases; bases outside gene matches: 11. For the CDR3, the DNA is TGTGCCAGCAGCCATCACCCGACGGGGGGCTACGAGCAGTACGTC. As protein: CASSHHPTGGYEQYV.

The chain employs TRBV3-1 and TRBJ2-7; the D is unclear. This CDR3 comprises 14 residues. Germline CDR1 LGHDT, CDR2 YNNKEL (reference sequence). Trimming left V 2 bases short and J 4 bases short, with 12 bases between. CDR3 DNA sequence: TGTGCCAGCAGCCAAAGGGATACAAGATACGAGCAGTACTTC. It encodes CASSQRDTRYEQYF.

V gene TRBV27 combines with J gene TRBJ1-1, with D hard to call. CDR3 length: 14 amino acids. Trimming took 3 bases from V and 1 from J, leaving 9 bases between them. Germline V gene lookup returns CDR1 MNHEY and CDR2 SMNVEV (reference sequence). CDR3 sequence: CASSLASSNTEAFF. Here the CDR3 DNA reads TGTGCCAGCAGTTTGGCCAGTTCGAACACTGAAGCTTTCTTT.

The rearrangement uses TRBV29-1 and TRBJ1-2; TRBD1 might be the D (6 bases). This CDR3 spans 15 amino acids. Germline V gene data show CDR1 as SQVTM and CDR2 as ANQGSEA. The V end lost 5 bases, the J end lost 7 bases, and 23 bases lay between the germline ends. CDR3 DNA: TGCAGCGTTCCTACCGAACAGGGTATTCGTGGTGGCTACACCTTC. It specifies CSVPTEQGIRGGYTF.

This clonotype turned up a few times. The chain uses TRBV6-2 or TRBV6-3 and TRBJ2-7, with 7 bases that match TRBD2. The CDR3 totals 13 residues. V was clipped by 6 bases and J by 2 bases; unmatched bases: 4. CDR1 and CDR2 from the germline V gene are MNHEY and SVGEGT. The CDR3 DNA is TGTGCCAGCAGGTTGGGAGGGACCTACGAGCAGTACGTC. Amino acid sequence: CASRLGGTYEQYV.

A note on this clonotype: At one of its ends the junction is not consistent with the germline gene, which may arise from a read error. The chain carries TRBV20-1 and TRBJ1-2; D unclear. The CDR3 is made up of 16 amino acids. CDR1 is DFQATT and CDR2 is SNEGSKA in the germline V gene (reference sequence). The CDR3: CSARADIHEANYDYTF. CDR3 nucleotides: TGCAGTGCTAGAGCTGACATTCACGAAGCTAACTATGACTACACCTTC.

This rearrangement joins TRBV20-1 to TRBJ2-1, with D possibly TRBD1 on 5 matching bases. CDR3 length: 16 amino acids. From germline, CDR1 is DFQATT and CDR2 SNEGSKA (reference sequence). V was cut by 3 bases and J by 4 bases, with 19 bases left in between. The CDR3 DNA reads TGCAGTGCTAGTACGGCTGGCCAGGGAAATTACAATGAGCAGTTCTTC. Translating it yields CSASTAGQGNYNEQFF.